The 21 T cell receptor beta chains below all came from one sample that was sequenced in a study of blood T cell repertoires in COVID-19. Sequenced by immunoSEQ multiplex PCR; TCRdb stores in-frame clones only, minus some. The data show about 170,000 clones, with just under 85% seen just once and 6.5% to 9.5% held by the top ten. Source material: peripheral blood. These receptors came from an elderly woman with COVID-19, enrolled during active disease.

This clone came up a few times. CDR3 bases: TGTGCCAGCAGTCTCAGGGACACTGAAGCTTTCTTT. This gives the protein CASSLRDTEAFF. The chain has TRBV6-5 and TRBJ1-1; D might be TRBD1 (5 bases). Germline assignment: CDR1 MNHEY and CDR2 SVGAGI. V was trimmed by 5 bases and J by 3 bases, leaving 7 bases between them. The CDR3 sequence is 12 residues long.

This sequence joins TRBV9 and TRBJ2-5, with a tentative D call TRBD1 (7 bases). Trimming removed 2 bases from V and 1 base from J, with 15 bases in between. CDR3 length equals 16 residues. The germline V gene has CDR1 SGDLS and CDR2 YYNGEE. The CDR3: CASSVTGDRLQETQYF. CDR3 in DNA: TGTGCCAGCAGCGTTACGGGGGACAGACTCCAAGAGACCCAGTACTTC.

CDR3 sequence: CASSITQGASSEQYF. The CDR3 DNA follows: TGTGCCAGTAGTATTACGCAGGGGGCTTCTAGCGAGCAGTACTTC. The chain combines TRBV19 with TRBJ2-7, with 8 bases aligning to TRBD1. The CDR3 consists of 15 residues. Germline lookup yields CDR1 LNHDA and CDR2 SQIVND (reference sequence). The J segment lost 6 bases and the V segment lost 3 bases, leaving 10 bases of the junction unmatched.

CDR3 DNA: TGTGCCAGCCGCCGGGACAGGGGGGTTAGCACTGAAGCTTTCTTT. It encodes CASRRDRGVSTEAFF. This sequence joins TRBV2 and TRBJ1-1; 11 bases line up with TRBD1. Germline trimming cut 8 bases from V and 4 bases from J; bases unmatched to any gene: 9. The CDR3 consists of 15 residues. Looked up from germline, CDR1 is SNHLY and CDR2 is FYNNEI.

V gene TRBV10-3 combines with J gene TRBJ1-1; tentatively, D is TRBD1 (6 bases). The CDR3 contains 13 residues. Germline V gene lookup returns CDR1 ENHRY and CDR2 SYGVKD. V dropped 8 bases and J dropped 1 base, with 11 bases sitting between them. In DNA, the CDR3 is TGTGCCATCCGAGGGACAAAGAACACTGAAGCTTTCTTT. It is translated as CAIRGTKNTEAFF.

V is TRBV9 and J is TRBJ2-7; 10 bases are a match to TRBD2. V shed 3 bases, J shed 0 bases, and the junction held 3 bases outside the gene matches. The germline gives CDR1 SGDLS, CDR2 YYNGEE. CDR3 length: 15 amino acids. CDR3: CASSEGTSDSYEQYF. CDR3 sequence (DNA): TGTGCCAGCAGCGAAGGGACTAGCGACTCCTACGAGCAGTACTTC.

This clone came up once. The J gene is TRBJ1-5, the V gene TRBV18, with no clear D. Germline CDR1 is KGHSH and CDR2 is LQKENI. V was trimmed by 3 bases and J by 7 bases, leaving 10 bases between them. The CDR3 spans 13 residues. CDR3 bases: TGTGCCAGCTCACCCGGAGCCACCCAGCCCCAGCATTTT. Translated: CASSPGATQPQHF.

The V and J genes are TRBV3-1 (or the pseudogene TRBV3-2) and TRBJ1-1; 8 positions agree with TRBD1. Germline V gene data show CDR1 as LGHDT and CDR2 as YNNKEL (reference sequence). Losses at the gene ends were 4 bases for V and 10 bases for J; bases not matched to a gene: 17. This CDR3 region has 16 residues. The CDR3 DNA reads TGTGCCAGCAGCCTAACGGGCGGGACAGGAGGAGCTATAGCTTTCTTT. This translates into CASSLTGGTGGAIAFF.

V is TRBV18 and J is TRBJ1-3; 7 bases fit TRBD1. Trimming at V came to 6 bases and at J to 6 bases, leaving 5 bases not matched to a gene. The CDR3 sequence is 13 residues long. The germline V gene has CDR1 KGHSH and CDR2 LQKENI. The CDR3 here is CASSPDRKNTIYF. As DNA, the CDR3 is TGTGCCAGCTCGCCGGACAGGAAAAACACCATATATTTT.

J is TRBJ2-5 and V is TRBV9, with TRBD2 matching 15 bases. Unmatched junction bases numbered 2, after V lost 3 bases and J lost 5 bases. The germline gives CDR1 SGDLS, CDR2 YYNGEE. This CDR3 has 15 amino acids. CDR3: CASSAGLAGGETQYF. The CDR3 DNA is TGTGCCAGCAGCGCTGGACTAGCGGGAGGGGAGACCCAGTACTTC.

The chain employs TRBV27 and TRBJ1-1; 9 bases agree with TRBD1. Trimming removed 5 bases from V and 0 bases from J; junction bases left unmatched: 7. The CDR3 runs to 16 residues. Germline assignment: CDR1 MNHEY and CDR2 SMNVEV (reference sequence). The CDR3 reads CASSPSRTGVNTEAFF. As DNA, the CDR3 is TGTGCCAGCAGTCCATCTCGGACAGGGGTGAACACTGAAGCTTTCTTT.

This chain uses TRBV4-1 with TRBJ2-3; 14 positions agree with TRBD2. Losses at the gene ends were 2 bases for V and 6 bases for J; bases not matched to a gene: 10. CDR1 MGHRA and CDR2 YSYEKL come from the germline V gene. The CDR3 has 18 amino acids. The CDR3 nucleotides are TGCGCCAGCAGCCAATCGGGACTAGCGGGGGACCGCCCGGATACGCAGTATTTT. Amino acids: CASSQSGLAGDRPDTQYF.

This sequence joins TRBV20-1 and TRBJ2-7; weak D call: TRBD1 (6 bases). The CDR3 spans 11 residues. Germline CDR1 is DFQATT and CDR2 is SNEGSKA (reference sequence). V gave up 4 bases and J gave up 4 bases, with 8 bases separating them. CDR3 protein: CSAKGGYEQYF. The CDR3 DNA reads TGCAGTGCTAAAGGGGGTTACGAGCAGTACTTC.

This clone has a single count. This chain links TRBV29-1 with TRBJ1-5; D uncertain. This CDR3 is 13 amino acids long. In germline, CDR1 is SQVTM, CDR2 ANQGSEA. Between the trimmed V and J ends, which lost 7 bases and 3 bases, there was a span of 13 bases. For the CDR3, the DNA is TGCAGCGCCGCTGGCCAGGCCAATCAGCCCCAGCATTTT. As protein: CSAAGQANQPQHF.

The gene calls are TRBV5-1 and TRBJ1-6; D perhaps matches TRBD1 (5 bases). The V gene lost 2 bases and the J gene lost 5 bases, with 11 bases spanning the gap. The CDR3 has 15 residues. Per germline, CDR1 SGHRS and CDR2 YFSETQ. This CDR3 reads CASSLWEGNNSPLHF. The DNA of the CDR3 is TGCGCCAGCAGCTTATGGGAGGGGAATAATTCACCCCTCCACTTT. The full variable domain, its missing parts supplied by reference TRBV5-1 and TRBJ1-6, is KAGVTQTPRYLIKTRGQQVTLSCSPISGHRSVSWYQQTPGQGLQFLFEYFSETQRNKGNFPGRFSGRQFSNSRSEMNVSTLELGDSALYLCASSLWEGNNSPLHFGNGTRLTVT.

For the CDR3, the DNA is TGCGCCAGCAGCCGACAAGGGGCCCCGAACACCGGGGAGCTGTTTTTT. It is translated as CASSRQGAPNTGELFF. This chain uses TRBV4-1 with TRBJ2-2; possible D gene TRBD1, 5 bases. This CDR3 has 16 amino acids. Deletions cut 4 bases from V and 0 bases from J, with 12 bases between. The germline gives CDR1 MGHRA, CDR2 YSYEKL.

The V gene is TRBV5-4, the J gene TRBJ2-7; the D is unclear. Trimming left V 0 bases short and J 2 bases short, with 9 bases between. There are 14 residues in the CDR3. The germline V gene encodes CDR1 SGHNT and CDR2 YYREEE (reference sequence). The CDR3 sequence is CASSLELPTYEQYF. The CDR3 DNA follows: TGTGCCAGCAGCTTGGAACTCCCCACCTACGAGCAGTACTTC.

This chain connects TRBV7-3 to TRBJ2-2, with TRBD2 as a possible D gene (7 bases). The germline CDR1 and CDR2 sequences are SGHTA and FQGTGA. Trimming took 5 bases from V and 5 from J, leaving 9 bases between them. The CDR3 extends over 13 amino acids. CDR3 sequence: CASSRGATGELFF. In nucleotides, the CDR3 is TGTGCCAGCAGCCGGGGGGCTACCGGGGAGCTGTTTTTT.

The chain links TRBV7-9 to TRBJ2-5; tentative D call: TRBD2 (6 bases). V lost 1 base and J lost 5, with 8 bases in between. CDR3 size: 13 residues. CDR1 and CDR2 from the germline V gene are SEHNR and FQNEAQ (reference sequence). CDR3 DNA sequence: TGTGCCAGCAGCTTAGTAGGGAGGGAGACCCAGTACTTC. This gives the protein CASSLVGRETQYF.

Here the CDR3 reads CASRSGPGEHGYTF. The CDR3 region has the DNA TGCGCCAGCAGGTCGGGCCCGGGGGAACATGGCTACACCTTC. The chain uses TRBV5-1 and TRBJ1-2, with D perhaps TRBD1 (5 bases). Germline lookup yields CDR1 SGHRS and CDR2 YFSETQ. The CDR3 contains 14 residues. V lost 5 bases and J 6 bases, leaving 17 bases between the germline ends.

J is TRBJ1-3 and V is TRBV5-1, with a tentative D call TRBD1 (5 bases). The CDR3 has 14 amino acids. In germline, CDR1 is SGHRS, CDR2 YFSETQ. Trimming stripped 5 bases from V and 0 bases from J, with 9 bases between. The CDR3 spells CASRVDSSGNTIYF. For the CDR3, the DNA is TGCGCCAGCAGGGTCGACAGCTCTGGAAACACCATATATTTT.